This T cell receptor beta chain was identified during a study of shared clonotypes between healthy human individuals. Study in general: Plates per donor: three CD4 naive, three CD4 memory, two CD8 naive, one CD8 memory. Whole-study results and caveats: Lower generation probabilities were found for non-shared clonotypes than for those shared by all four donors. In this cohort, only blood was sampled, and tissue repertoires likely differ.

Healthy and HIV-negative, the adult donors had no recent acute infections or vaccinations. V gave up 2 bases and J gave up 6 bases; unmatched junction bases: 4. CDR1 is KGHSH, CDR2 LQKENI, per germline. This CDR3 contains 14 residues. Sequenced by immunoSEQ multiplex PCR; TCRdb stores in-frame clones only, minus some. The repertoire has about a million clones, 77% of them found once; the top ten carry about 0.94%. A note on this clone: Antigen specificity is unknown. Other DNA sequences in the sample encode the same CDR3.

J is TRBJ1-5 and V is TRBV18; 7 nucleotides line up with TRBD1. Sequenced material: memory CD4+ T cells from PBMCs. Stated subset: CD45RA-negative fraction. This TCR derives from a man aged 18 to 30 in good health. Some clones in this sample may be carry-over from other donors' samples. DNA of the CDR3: TGTGCCAGCTCACCAGGGACAGCGGGTCAGCCCCAGCATTTT. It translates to CASSPGTAGQPQHF.